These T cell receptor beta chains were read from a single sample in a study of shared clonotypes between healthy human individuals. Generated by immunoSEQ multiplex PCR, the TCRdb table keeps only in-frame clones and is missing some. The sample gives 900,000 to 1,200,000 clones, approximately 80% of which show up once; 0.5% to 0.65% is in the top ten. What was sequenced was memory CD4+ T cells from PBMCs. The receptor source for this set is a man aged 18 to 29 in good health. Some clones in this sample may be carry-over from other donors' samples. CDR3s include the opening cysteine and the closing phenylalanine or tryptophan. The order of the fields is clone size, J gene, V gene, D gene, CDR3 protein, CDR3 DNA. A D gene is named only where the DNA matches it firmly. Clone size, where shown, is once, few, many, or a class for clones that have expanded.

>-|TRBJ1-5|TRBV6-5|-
CASSDPNQPQHF
TGTGCCAGCAGTGATCCCAATCAGCCCCAGCATTTT
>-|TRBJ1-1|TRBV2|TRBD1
CASIYNQGGEAFF
TGTGCCAGCATCTACAATCAGGGGGGGGAAGCTTTCTTT
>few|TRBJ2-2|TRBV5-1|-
CASSVLSTDLRELFF
TGCGCCAGCAGCGTCCTCTCGACAGACTTGAGGGAGCTGTTTTTT
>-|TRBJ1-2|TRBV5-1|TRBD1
CASSSGTGTGAYGYTF
TGCGCCAGCAGCTCGGGAACCGGGACAGGGGCTTATGGCTACACCTTC
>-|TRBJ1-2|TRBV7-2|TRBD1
CASSSLGTGGGYGYTF
TGTGCCAGCAGCTCCCTAGGGACAGGGGGCGGGTATGGCTACACCTTC
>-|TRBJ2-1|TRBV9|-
CASSVEGGSVYNEQFF
TGTGCCAGCAGCGTAGAGGGGGGCTCGGTCTACAATGAGCAGTTCTTC
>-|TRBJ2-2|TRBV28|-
CASSSHPTGSNTGELFF
TGTGCCAGCAGTTCCCACCCGACAGGATCGAACACCGGGGAGCTGTTTTTT
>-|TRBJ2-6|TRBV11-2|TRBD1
CASSFHGQGPGANVLTF
TGTGCCAGCAGCTTCCATGGACAGGGGCCTGGGGCCAACGTCCTGACTTTC
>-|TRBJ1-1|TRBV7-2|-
CASSWNRYYSEAFF
TGTGCCAGCAGCTGGAACAGGTATTATTCTGAAGCTTTCTTT
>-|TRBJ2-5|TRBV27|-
CASRYTGLGETQYF
TGTGCCAGCAGGTACACAGGGTTAGGAGAGACCCAGTACTTC
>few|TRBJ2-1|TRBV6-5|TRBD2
CASSQGLAIHNEQFF
TGTGCCAGCAGCCAAGGACTAGCGATCCACAATGAGCAGTTCTTC
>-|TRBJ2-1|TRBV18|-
CASSPGLNEQFF
TGTGCCAGCTCACCGGGGCTCAATGAGCAGTTCTTC
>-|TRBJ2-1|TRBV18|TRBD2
CASSPGTNSNEQFF
TGTGCCAGCTCACCAGGGACTAACTCCAATGAGCAGTTCTTC
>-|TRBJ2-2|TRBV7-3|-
CASSLMGPGNTGELFF
TGTGCCAGCAGCTTAATGGGACCGGGAAACACCGGGGAGCTGTTTTTT
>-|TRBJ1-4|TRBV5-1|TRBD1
CASSQTGRREKLFF
TGCGCCAGCAGCCAGACAGGGCGCAGGGAAAAACTGTTTTTT
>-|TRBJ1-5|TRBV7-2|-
CASSARTGRIQPQHF
TGTGCCAGCAGCGCCCGTACAGGGAGGATCCAGCCCCAGCATTTT
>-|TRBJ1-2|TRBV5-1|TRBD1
CASSPDRGQGYTF
TGCGCCAGCAGCCCCGACAGGGGCCAAGGCTACACCTTC
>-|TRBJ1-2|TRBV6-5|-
CASSYSRQGTYGYTF
TGTGCCAGCAGTTACTCTCGTCAGGGGACCTATGGCTACACCTTC
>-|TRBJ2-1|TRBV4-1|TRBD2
CASSQDGLRGRSYNEQFF
TGCGCCAGCAGCCAAGATGGGCTTCGCGGGAGGTCCTACAATGAGCAGTTCTTC
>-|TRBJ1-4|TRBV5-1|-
CASSLAAGVDEKLFF
TGCGCCAGCAGCTTGGCGGCAGGGGTTGATGAAAAACTGTTTTTT
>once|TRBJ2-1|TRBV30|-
CAWTGGASYNEQFF
TGTGCCTGGACCGGGGGCGCGTCCTACAATGAGCAGTTCTTC
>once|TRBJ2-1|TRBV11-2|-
CASSDGWNYNEQFF
TGTGCCAGCAGCGATGGATGGAACTACAATGAGCAGTTCTTC
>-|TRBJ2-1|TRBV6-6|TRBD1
CASRSTGERFYNEQFF
TGTGCCAGCAGGTCAACAGGGGAGCGGTTCTACAATGAGCAGTTCTTC
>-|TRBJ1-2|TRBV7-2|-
CASSLEGLTNYGYTF
TGTGCCAGCAGCTTAGAGGGACTGACCAACTATGGCTACACCTTC
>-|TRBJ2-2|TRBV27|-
CASSNTAGAPNTGELFF
TGTGCCAGCAGCAACACAGCAGGGGCCCCGAACACCGGGGAGCTGTTTTTT
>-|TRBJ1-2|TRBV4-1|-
CASSQDQRGGYGYTF
TGCGCCAGCAGCCAAGATCAGCGGGGGGGCTATGGCTACACCTTC
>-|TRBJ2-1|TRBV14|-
CASSPSGSGLYNEQFF
TGTGCCAGCAGCCCGTCCGGGTCCGGACTCTACAATGAGCAGTTCTTC
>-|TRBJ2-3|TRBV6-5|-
CASSIDGDTQYF
TGTGCCAGCAGTATAGATGGAGATACGCAGTATTTT
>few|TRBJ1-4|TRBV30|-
CAWSAGVTEKLFF
TGTGCCTGGAGTGCAGGAGTTACCGAAAAACTGTTTTTT
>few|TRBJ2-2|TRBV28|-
CASSTTSLGTGELFF
TGTGCCAGCAGCACCACTAGCCTTGGCACCGGGGAGCTGTTTTTT
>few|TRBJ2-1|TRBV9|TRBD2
CASSVAVLAGEGEQFF
TGTGCCAGCAGCGTAGCTGTACTAGCGGGAGAGGGAGAGCAGTTCTTC
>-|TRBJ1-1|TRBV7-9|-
CASSRTGNTEAFF
TGTGCCAGCAGCCGCACAGGGAACACTGAAGCTTTCTTT
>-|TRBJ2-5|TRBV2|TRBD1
CASSDRTGYQETQYF
TGTGCCAGCAGTGACAGGACAGGGTACCAAGAGACCCAGTACTTC
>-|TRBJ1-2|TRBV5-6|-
CASSLGTAYGYTF
TGTGCCAGCAGCTTGGGGACAGCTTATGGCTACACCTTC
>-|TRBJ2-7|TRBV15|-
CATSRDLWTEQEQYF
TGTGCCACCAGCAGAGATCTCTGGACAGAACAAGAGCAGTACTTC
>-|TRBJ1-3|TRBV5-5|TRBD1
CASSWLGGQRNGNTIYF
TGTGCCAGCAGCTGGCTAGGGGGACAGAGAAATGGAAACACCATATATTTT
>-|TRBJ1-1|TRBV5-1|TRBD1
CASSSGQGEAEAFF
TGCGCCAGCAGCTCGGGACAGGGGGAAGCTGAAGCTTTCTTT
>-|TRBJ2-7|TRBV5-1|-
CASSSEYEQYF
TGCGCCAGCAGCTCCGAATACGAGCAGTACTTC
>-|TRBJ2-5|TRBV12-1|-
CASSAGTAQETQYF
TGTGCCAGCAGCGCCGGGACGGCCCAAGAGACCCAGTACTTC